Listed here are 9 T cell receptor beta chains from one sample, sequenced in a study of response to subunit inactivated influenza vaccine. TCRdb analysed the RT-PCR reads with MiXCR anew, one entry per CDR3 protein. The sample gives under 550,000 distinct CDR3 sequences, approximately 6.9% of which show up once; around 12% is in the top ten. Sequenced here: PBMCs from blood, sampled around 2 years after vaccination. These TCRs come from a man aged 45 to 75 who received an inactivated influenza vaccine.

This clonotype was observed at least ten times. The chain is built from TRBV7-2 and TRBJ2-7; TRBD2 matches at 9 bases. Trimming cost V 0 bases and J 6 bases; bases outside gene matches: 9. The CDR3 covers 16 residues. Germline CDR1 reads SGHTA; CDR2 reads FQGNSA. The DNA of the CDR3 is TGTGCCAGCAGCTTAGCGGGGACTAGCACTGGAGCCGAGCAGTACTTC. It is translated as CASSLAGTSTGAEQYF. Combining the CDR3 with reference TRBV7-2 and TRBJ2-7 gives the whole variable domain GAGVSQSPSNKVTEKGKDVELRCDPISGHTALYWYRQSLGQGLEFLIYFQGNSAPDKSGLPSDRFSAERTGGSVSTLTIQRTQQEDSAVYLCASSLAGTSTGAEQYFGPGTRLTVT.

The chain couples TRBV5-6 to TRBJ2-1, with 9 bases identical to TRBD1. Per the germline V gene, CDR1 is SGHDT and CDR2 is YYEEEE. V was clipped by 4 bases and J by 8 bases; unmatched bases: 7. The CDR3 runs 14 residues. CDR3 region: CASSGVDRGHEQFF. CDR3 coding DNA: TGTGCCAGCAGCGGGGTGGACAGGGGCCATGAGCAGTTCTTC.

This clonotype was picked up a small number of times. This sequence joins TRBV12-3 or TRBV12-4 and TRBJ1-5; a weak D match, TRBD1 (6 bases). The V and J ends lost 5 bases and 7 bases respectively, with 15 bases between them. This CDR3 region has 14 residues. The CDR3 bases are TGTGCCAGCAGTCCGAGGGGGGGAGGACAGCCCCAGCATTTT. This sequence encodes CASSPRGGGQPQHF.

The V and J genes are TRBV28 and TRBJ1-3; TRBD1 is a possible D gene (5 bases). The CDR3 extends over 14 amino acids. Germline CDR1 MDHEN, CDR2 SYDVKM. V was trimmed by 3 bases and J by 3 bases, leaving 9 bases between them. The CDR3 protein is CASSFRGGGNTIYF. CDR3 nucleotides: TGTGCCAGCAGTTTCCGGGGGGGTGGAAACACCATATATTTT.

In its sample, this clonotype was seen many times. The genes are TRBV7-3 and TRBJ2-2; the D gene is possibly TRBD2 (6 bases). Trimming took 0 bases from V and 6 from J, leaving 8 bases between them. The CDR3 spans 14 residues. The germline V gene encodes CDR1 SGHTA and CDR2 FQGTGA. The chain's CDR3 is CASSLTPGAGELFF. DNA of the CDR3: TGTGCCAGCAGCTTAACGCCGGGGGCCGGGGAGCTGTTTTTT.

This clonotype was counted a few times. This rearrangement joins TRBV6-1 to TRBJ1-5, with D maybe TRBD1 (6 bases). Germline V gene data show CDR1 as MNHNS and CDR2 as SASEGT. The CDR3 spans 16 residues. Trimming took 7 bases from V and 2 from J, leaving 18 bases between them. CDR3 protein: CASTGTGKRGNQPQHF. Written as DNA, the CDR3 is TGTGCCAGCACCGGAACAGGGAAGAGGGGCAATCAGCCCCAGCATTTT.

This clonotype has a handful of counts. CDR3 nucleotide sequence: TGTGCCAGCACGAAGGGTTCAGGGGAGCTGTTTTTT. Residues: CASTKGSGELFF. The rearrangement links TRBV12-3 or TRBV12-4 to TRBJ2-2; no clear D. This CDR3 region has 12 residues. The germline V and J ends were trimmed by 7 bases and 8 bases, with 11 bases remaining between them.

This clonotype has at least ten counts. The J gene is TRBJ2-3, the V gene TRBV20-1; D is ambiguous. The germline V gene encodes CDR1 DFQATT and CDR2 SNEGSKA (reference sequence). With 2 bases removed from V and 0 bases from J, the gap between germline ends came to 9 bases. CDR3 length: 14 residues. The CDR3 here is CSARRTTSTDTQYF. The CDR3 coding sequence is TGCAGTGCTAGACGCACAACTAGCACAGATACGCAGTATTTT.

This clonotype was counted between two and nine times. The rearrangement uses TRBV9 and TRBJ2-3; D is unclear. The germline V gene encodes CDR1 SGDLS and CDR2 YYNGEE. Trimming left V 0 bases short and J 4 bases short, with 9 bases between. This CDR3 spans 14 amino acids. The CDR3 spells CASSVATGADTQYF. The CDR3 region has the DNA TGTGCCAGCAGCGTAGCTACGGGTGCAGATACGCAGTATTTT.